This paragraph reports one T cell receptor beta chain. The source of the sample is a study of blood T cell repertoires in COVID-19. The CDR3 runs to 14 residues. The ends lost 4 bases at V and 9 bases at J; junction bases unmatched: 6. Per the germline V gene, CDR1 is SGHDN and CDR2 is FVKESK. As processed by the authors: Nucleated cell counts were estimated from reference gene primer amplification. The protocol was immunoSEQ multiplex PCR, while the TCRdb copy is restricted to in-frame clones and leaves out a portion. D and trimming were read from the DNA, whereas the V and J calls and clone size are those reported in that table. The repertoire includes some 190,000 clones, about 88% of them detected once, and 0.95% to 1.3% sits in the top ten.

Sequencing was done on a sample of peripheral blood. This receptor was identified in a man younger than 45 with acute or convalescent COVID-19. The chain employs TRBV14 and TRBJ2-3; 11 bases line up with TRBD2. In DNA, the CDR3 is TGTGCCAGCAGCCCTACTAGCGGGGGTGGCACGCAGTATTTT. Its translation is CASSPTSGGGTQYF.